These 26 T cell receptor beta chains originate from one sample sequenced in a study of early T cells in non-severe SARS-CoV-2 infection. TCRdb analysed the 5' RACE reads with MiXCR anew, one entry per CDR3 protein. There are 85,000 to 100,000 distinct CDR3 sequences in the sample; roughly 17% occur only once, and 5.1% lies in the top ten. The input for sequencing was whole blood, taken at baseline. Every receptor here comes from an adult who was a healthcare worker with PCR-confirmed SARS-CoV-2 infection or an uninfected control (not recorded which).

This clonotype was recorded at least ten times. CDR3 in DNA: TGTGCCAGCAGCGGGCGACAGGGAAATGCGGCCGAGCAGTACTTC. The encoded protein is CASSGRQGNAAEQYF. The chain combines TRBV7-2 with TRBJ2-7, with TRBD1 matching 7 bases. The CDR3 loop spans 15 amino acids. Germline V lookup: CDR1 SGHTA, CDR2 FQGNSA. Germline trimming cut 5 bases from V and 6 bases from J; bases unmatched to any gene: 13.

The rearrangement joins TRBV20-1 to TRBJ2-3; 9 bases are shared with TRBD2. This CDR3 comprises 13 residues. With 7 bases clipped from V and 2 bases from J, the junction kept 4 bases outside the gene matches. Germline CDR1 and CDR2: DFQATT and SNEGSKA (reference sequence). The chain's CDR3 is CSGLAELTDTQYF. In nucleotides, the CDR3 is TGCAGTGGACTAGCGGAACTCACAGATACGCAGTATTTT.

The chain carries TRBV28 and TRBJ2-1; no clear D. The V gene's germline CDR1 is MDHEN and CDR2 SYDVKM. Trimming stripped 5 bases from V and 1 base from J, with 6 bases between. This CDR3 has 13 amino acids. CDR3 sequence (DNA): TGTGCCAGCAGTGGCCCATCCTACAATGAGCAGTTCTTC. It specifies CASSGPSYNEQFF.

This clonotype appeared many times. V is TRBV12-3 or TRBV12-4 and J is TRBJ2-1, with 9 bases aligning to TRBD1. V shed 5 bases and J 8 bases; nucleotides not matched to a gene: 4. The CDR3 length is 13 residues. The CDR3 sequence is CASSRGQGHEQFF. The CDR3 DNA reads TGTGCCAGCAGTCGGGGACAGGGTCATGAGCAGTTCTTC.

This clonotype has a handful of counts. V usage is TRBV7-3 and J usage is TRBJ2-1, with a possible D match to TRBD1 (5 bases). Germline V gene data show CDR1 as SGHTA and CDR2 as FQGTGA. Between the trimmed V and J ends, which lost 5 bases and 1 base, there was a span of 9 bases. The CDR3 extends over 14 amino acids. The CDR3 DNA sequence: TGTGCCAGCAGCACAGGACCATCCTACAATGAGCAGTTCTTC. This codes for CASSTGPSYNEQFF.

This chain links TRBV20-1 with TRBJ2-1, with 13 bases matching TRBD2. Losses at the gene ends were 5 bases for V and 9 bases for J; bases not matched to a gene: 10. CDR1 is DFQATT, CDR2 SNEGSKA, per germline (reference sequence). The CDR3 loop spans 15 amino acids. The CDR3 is CSADSGTSGKVEQFF. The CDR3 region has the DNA TGCAGTGCTGACTCTGGGACTAGCGGGAAAGTTGAGCAGTTCTTC.

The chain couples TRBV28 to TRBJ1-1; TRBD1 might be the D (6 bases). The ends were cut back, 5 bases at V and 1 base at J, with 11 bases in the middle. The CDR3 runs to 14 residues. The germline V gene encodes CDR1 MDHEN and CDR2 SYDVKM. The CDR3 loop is CASSPGTWNTEAFF. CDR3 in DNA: TGTGCCAGCAGTCCAGGGACATGGAACACTGAAGCTTTCTTT.

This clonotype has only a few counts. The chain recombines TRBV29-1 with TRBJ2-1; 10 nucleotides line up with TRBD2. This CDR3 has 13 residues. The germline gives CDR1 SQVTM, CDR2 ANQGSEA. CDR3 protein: CGFGTSAYNEQFF. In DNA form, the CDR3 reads TGCGGATTTGGGACTAGCGCGTACAATGAGCAGTTCTTC.

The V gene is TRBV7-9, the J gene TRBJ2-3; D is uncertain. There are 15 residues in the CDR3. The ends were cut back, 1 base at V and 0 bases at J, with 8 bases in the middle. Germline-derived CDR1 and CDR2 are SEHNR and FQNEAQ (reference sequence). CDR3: CASSLVSASTDTQYF. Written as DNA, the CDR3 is TGTGCCAGCAGCTTAGTCAGCGCTAGCACAGATACGCAGTATTTT.

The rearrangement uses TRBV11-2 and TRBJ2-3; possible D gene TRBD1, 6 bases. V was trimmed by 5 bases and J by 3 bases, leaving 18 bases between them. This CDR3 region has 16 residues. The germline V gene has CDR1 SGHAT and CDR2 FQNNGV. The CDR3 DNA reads TGTGCCAGCAGCGAAGGTACAGGGTATGGAACAGATACGCAGTATTTT. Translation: CASSEGTGYGTDTQYF.

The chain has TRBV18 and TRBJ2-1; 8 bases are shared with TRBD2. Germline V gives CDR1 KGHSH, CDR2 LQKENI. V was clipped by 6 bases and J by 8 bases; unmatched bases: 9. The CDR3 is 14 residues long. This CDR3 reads CASSSGGVSDEQFF. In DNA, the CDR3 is TGTGCCAGCTCGTCGGGAGGGGTGAGCGATGAGCAGTTCTTC.

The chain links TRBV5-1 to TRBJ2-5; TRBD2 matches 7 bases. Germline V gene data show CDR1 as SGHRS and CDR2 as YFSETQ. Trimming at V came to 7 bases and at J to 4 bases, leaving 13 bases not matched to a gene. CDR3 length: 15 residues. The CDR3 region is CASHRMPSGGETQYF. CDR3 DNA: TGCGCCAGCCATCGGATGCCTAGCGGTGGAGAGACCCAGTACTTC. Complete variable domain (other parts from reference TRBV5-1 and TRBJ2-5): KAGVTQTPRYLIKTRGQQVTLSCSPISGHRSVSWYQQTPGQGLQFLFEYFSETQRNKGNFPGRFSGRQFSNSRSEMNVSTLELGDSALYLCASHRMPSGGETQYFGPGTRLLVL.

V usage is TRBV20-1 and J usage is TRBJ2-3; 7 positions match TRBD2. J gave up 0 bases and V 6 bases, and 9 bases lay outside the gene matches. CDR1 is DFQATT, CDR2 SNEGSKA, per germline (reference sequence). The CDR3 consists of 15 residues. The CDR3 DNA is TGCAGTGCGACTCTGCGGGAGTGGAGCACAGATACGCAGTATTTT. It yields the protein CSATLREWSTDTQYF.

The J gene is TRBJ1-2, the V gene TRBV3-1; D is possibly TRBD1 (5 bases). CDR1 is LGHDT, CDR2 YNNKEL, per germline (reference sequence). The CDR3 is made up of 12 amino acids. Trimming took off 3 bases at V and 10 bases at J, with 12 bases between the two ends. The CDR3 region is CASSHRDSLYTF. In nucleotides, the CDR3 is TGTGCCAGCAGCCACCGGGACTCCCTCTACACCTTC. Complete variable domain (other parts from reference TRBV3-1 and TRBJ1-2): DTAVSQTPKYLVTQMGNDKSIKCEQNLGHDTMYWYKQDSKKFLKIMFSYNNKELIINETVPNRFSPKSPDKAHLNLHINSLELGDSAVYFCASSHRDSLYTFGSGTRLTVV.

In DNA, the CDR3 is TGTGCCAGCAGCGGAACCGGGGCCTACAATGAGCAGTTCTTC. Protein: CASSGTGAYNEQFF. The chain is built from TRBV11-2 and TRBJ2-1; maybe TRBD2 (5 bases). In germline, CDR1 is SGHAT, CDR2 FQNNGV. The CDR3 totals 14 residues. V lost 5 bases, J lost 2 bases, and 10 bases lay in between.

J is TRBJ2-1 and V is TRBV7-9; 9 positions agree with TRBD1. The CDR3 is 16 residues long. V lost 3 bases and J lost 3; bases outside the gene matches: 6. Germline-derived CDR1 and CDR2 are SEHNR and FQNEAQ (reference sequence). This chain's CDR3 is CASSFEPGQGYNEQFF. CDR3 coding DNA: TGTGCCAGCAGCTTTGAACCGGGACAGGGCTACAATGAGCAGTTCTTC.

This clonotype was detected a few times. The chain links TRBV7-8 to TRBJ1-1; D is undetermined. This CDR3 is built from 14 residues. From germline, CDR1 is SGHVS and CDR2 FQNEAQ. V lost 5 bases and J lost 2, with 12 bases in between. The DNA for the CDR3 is TGTGCCAGCAGCCCCGGCGGGTACAACACTGAAGCTTTCTTT. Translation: CASSPGGYNTEAFF.

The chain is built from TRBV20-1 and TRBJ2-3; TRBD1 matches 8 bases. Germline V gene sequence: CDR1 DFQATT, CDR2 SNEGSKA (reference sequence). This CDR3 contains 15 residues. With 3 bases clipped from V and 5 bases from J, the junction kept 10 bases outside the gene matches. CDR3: CSARGLQGVLDTQYF. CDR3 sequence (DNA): TGCAGTGCTAGGGGATTACAGGGGGTTTTAGATACGCAGTATTTT.

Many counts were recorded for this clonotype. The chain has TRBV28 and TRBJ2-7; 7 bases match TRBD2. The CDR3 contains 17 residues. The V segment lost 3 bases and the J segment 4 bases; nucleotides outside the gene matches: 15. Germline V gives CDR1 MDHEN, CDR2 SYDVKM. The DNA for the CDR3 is TGTGCCAGCAGTTTGTCGCTCGGTGGCGGGAGTAGGTACGAGCAGTACTTC. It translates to CASSLSLGGGSRYEQYF.

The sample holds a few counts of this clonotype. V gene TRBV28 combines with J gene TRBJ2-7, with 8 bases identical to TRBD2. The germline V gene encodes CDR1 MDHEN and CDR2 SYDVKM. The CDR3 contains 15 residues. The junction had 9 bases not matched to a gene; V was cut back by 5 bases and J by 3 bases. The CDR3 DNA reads TGTGCCAGCAGTCTAGGTTCCGGGAGGGGCTACGAGCAGTACTTC. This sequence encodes CASSLGSGRGYEQYF. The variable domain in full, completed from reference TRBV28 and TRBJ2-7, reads DVKVTQSSRYLVKRTGEKVFLECVQDMDHENMFWYRQDPGLGLRLIYFSYDVKMKEKGDIPEGYSVSREKKERFSLILESASTNQTSMYLCASSLGSGRGYEQYFGPGTRLTVT.

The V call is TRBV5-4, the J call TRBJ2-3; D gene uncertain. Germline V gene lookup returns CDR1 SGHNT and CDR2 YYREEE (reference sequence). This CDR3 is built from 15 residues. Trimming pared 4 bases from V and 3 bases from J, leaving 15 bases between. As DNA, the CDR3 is TGTGCCAGCAGCACTCGGGCCCCCGGGACAGATACGCAGTATTTT. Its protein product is CASSTRAPGTDTQYF.

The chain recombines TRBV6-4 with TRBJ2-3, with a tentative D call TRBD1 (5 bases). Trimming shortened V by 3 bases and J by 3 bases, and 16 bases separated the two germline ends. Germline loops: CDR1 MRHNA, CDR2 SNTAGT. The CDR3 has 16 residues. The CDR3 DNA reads TGTGCCAGCAGTGAGGCGGTTGGGGCGCCGACAGATACGCAGTATTTT. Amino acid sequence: CASSEAVGAPTDTQYF.

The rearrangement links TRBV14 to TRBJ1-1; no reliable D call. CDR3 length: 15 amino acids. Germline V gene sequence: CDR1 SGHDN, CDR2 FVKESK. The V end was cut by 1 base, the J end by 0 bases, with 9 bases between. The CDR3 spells CASSQVGLVNTEAFF. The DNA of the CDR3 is TGTGCCAGCAGCCAAGTCGGGCTTGTGAACACTGAAGCTTTCTTT.

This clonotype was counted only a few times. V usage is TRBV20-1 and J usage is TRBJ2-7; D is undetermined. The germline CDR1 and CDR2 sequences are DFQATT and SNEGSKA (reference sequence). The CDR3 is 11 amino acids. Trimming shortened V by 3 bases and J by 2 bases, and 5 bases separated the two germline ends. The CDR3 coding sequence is TGCAGTGCTAGCCCCCCCTACGAGCAGTACTTC. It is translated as CSASPPYEQYF.

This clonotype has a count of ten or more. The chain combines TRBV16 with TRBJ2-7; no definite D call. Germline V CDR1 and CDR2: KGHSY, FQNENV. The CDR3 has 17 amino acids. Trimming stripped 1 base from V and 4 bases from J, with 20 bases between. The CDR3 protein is CASSQFLLKGVGYEQYF. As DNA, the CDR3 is TGTGCCAGCAGCCAATTTCTCCTTAAAGGAGTCGGGTACGAGCAGTACTTC.

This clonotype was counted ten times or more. CDR3 region: CASSQDPANTGELFF. The CDR3 DNA sequence: TGTGCCAGCAGCCAAGATCCTGCGAACACCGGGGAGCTGTTTTTT. The chain couples TRBV4-2 to TRBJ2-2; D is ambiguous. The CDR3 has 15 amino acids. V was cut by 0 bases and J by 0 bases, with 5 bases left in between. In germline, CDR1 is LGHNA, CDR2 YNFKEQ.